One sample yielded the 15 T cell receptor beta chains listed below, sequenced in a study of regulatory T cells in long-lasting Graves disease. In building TCR beta libraries, iRepertoire HTBI primers were used together with Arm-PCR of CDR3 regions. TCRdb itself ran the multiplex PCR reads through MiXCR, one entry per CDR3 protein. The sample yields about 360,000 distinct CDR3 sequences, roughly 17% seen once. The time point: newly diagnosed GD, antithyroid drugs for less than 3 months. There was RNA extracted from PBMCs, and the TCR library was made from it. This sample also belongs to another study, concerning T cells in Graves' hyperthyroidism and ophthalmopathy.

The sequencing here drew on peripheral blood mononuclear cells (PBMCs), taken at new diagnosis, from a patient treated with antithyroid drugs. The receptors derive from a woman younger than 35 with Graves disease.

This clonotype was found many times. The V gene is TRBV3-1, the J gene TRBJ1-1, with a weak D call TRBD1 (5 bases). Germline CDR1 is LGHDT and CDR2 is YNNKEL (reference sequence). V lost 1 base, J lost 5 bases, and 14 bases lay in between. The CDR3 is made up of 15 amino acids. CDR3 bases: TGTGCCAGCAGCCAAGGAGGGGCTCGGGAAACTGAAGCTTTCTTT. Translating gives CASSQGGARETEAFF.

The V call is TRBV3-1, the J call TRBJ2-5, with TRBD2 matching over 7 bases. Per the germline V gene, CDR1 is LGHDT and CDR2 is YNNKEL (reference sequence). The CDR3 has 13 amino acids. Trimming removed 6 bases from V and 6 bases from J; junction bases left unmatched: 7. CDR3 coding DNA: TGTGCCAGCAGTCCTAGCGGCAGAAAGACCCAGTACTTC. Amino acids: CASSPSGRKTQYF.

The chain uses TRBV29-1 and TRBJ2-1; tentatively, D is TRBD2 (5 bases). Looked up from germline, CDR1 is SQVTM and CDR2 is ANQGSEA. V lost 0 bases and J 2 bases, leaving 8 bases between the germline ends. The CDR3 is 14 amino acids. The DNA of the CDR3 is TGCAGCGTTGAAGACGCGGGTACCTACAATGAGCAGTTCTTC. Amino acids: CSVEDAGTYNEQFF.

This clonotype was picked up a small number of times. The chain employs TRBV7-3 and TRBJ2-5, with 8 positions matching TRBD2. The CDR3 length is 17 residues. The germline CDR1 and CDR2 sequences are SGHTA and FQGTGA. V gave up 1 base and J gave up 1 base; unmatched junction bases: 8. The CDR3 is CASSLNAAGALQETQYF. In DNA, the CDR3 is TGTGCCAGCAGCTTAAATGCAGCGGGGGCACTCCAAGAGACCCAGTACTTC. The whole variable domain, filled in from reference TRBV7-3 and TRBJ2-5, reads GAGVSQTPSNKVTEKGKYVELRCDPISGHTALYWYRQSLGQGPEFLIYFQGTGAADDSGLPNDRFFAVRPEGSVSTLKIQRTERGDSAVYLCASSLNAAGALQETQYFGPGTRLLVL.

In this sample, this clonotype turned up many times. The V gene is TRBV13, the J gene TRBJ1-2; 8 bases are a match to TRBD1. The CDR3 is 14 residues long. Germline V gene data show CDR1 as PRHDT and CDR2 as FYEKMQ (reference sequence). Unmatched junction bases numbered 6, after V lost 5 bases and J lost 4 bases. CDR3 nucleotides: TGTGCCAGCAGCCCCAGACAGGGGCCCTATGGCTACACCTTC. As protein: CASSPRQGPYGYTF.

Turning to this clonotype: A much larger clone differs from this one at a single base, so this may be a read error. The rearrangement joins TRBV29-1 to TRBJ2-1; D possibly uses TRBD1 or TRBD2 (6 bases each). The CDR3 length is 13 residues. Germline V gene lookup returns CDR1 SQVTM and CDR2 ANQGSEA. The CDR3 here is CSVDRGGYNEQSF. The CDR3 DNA reads TGCAGCGTTGACAGGGGAGGCTACAATGAGCAGTCCTTC.

This clonotype was observed many times. V gene TRBV20-1 combines with J gene TRBJ1-3; D is possibly TRBD1 (5 bases). This CDR3 has 11 amino acids. V shed 6 bases and J shed 4 bases, with 7 bases lying between them. CDR1 is DFQATT, CDR2 SNEGSKA, per germline (reference sequence). The CDR3 nucleotides read TGCAGTGCCAGGGCGGGAAACACCATATATTTT. Encoded protein: CSARAGNTIYF.

Many counts were recorded for this clonotype. The rearrangement links TRBV27 to TRBJ2-7; D unclear. V was clipped by 5 bases and J by 9 bases, with 20 bases between them. CDR1 is MNHEY and CDR2 is SMNVEV in the germline V gene (reference sequence). CDR3 size: 14 residues. This CDR3 is CASSPSVVKLVQYF. The CDR3, as DNA: TGTGCCAGCAGTCCCTCGGTGGTCAAATTGGTGCAGTACTTC.

CDR3 sequence: CASSLSGRKFF. In nucleotides, the CDR3 is TGTGCCAGCAGTTTAAGCGGGAGGAAGTTCTTC. The chain combines TRBV27 with TRBJ2-1; 9 bases match TRBD2. The CDR3 contains 11 residues. The ends lost 2 bases at V and 14 bases at J; junction bases unmatched: 1. CDR1 MNHEY and CDR2 SMNVEV come from the germline V gene (reference sequence).

This clonotype was counted many times. The chain couples TRBV24-1 to TRBJ2-1; 12 positions agree with TRBD2. The germline V gene has CDR1 KGHDR and CDR2 SFDVKD. The CDR3 consists of 15 residues. V lost 4 bases, J lost 10 bases, and 7 bases stayed unmatched. The DNA of the CDR3 is TGTGCCACCAGTGACCGGACTAGCGGGGTGGCGGAGCAGTTCTTC. Residues: CATSDRTSGVAEQFF.

This clonotype was detected a few times. The chain is built from TRBV7-8 and TRBJ2-1; D possibly corresponds to TRBD1 (6 bases). Trimming took off 2 bases at V and 8 bases at J, with 22 bases between the two ends. Germline CDR1 SGHVS, CDR2 FQNEAQ. The CDR3 is 17 residues long. This CDR3 is CASSLLGTGAGVDEQFF. The CDR3 DNA reads as TGTGCCAGCAGCTTATTAGGGACCGGGGCAGGGGTCGATGAGCAGTTCTTC.

This clonotype has a count of ten or more. This chain uses TRBV3-1 with TRBJ1-6; 8 bases are a match to TRBD1. The V and J ends lost 1 base and 9 bases, in that order; junction bases with no gene match: 2. The germline V gene has CDR1 LGHDT and CDR2 YNNKEL (reference sequence). The CDR3 is made up of 14 amino acids. The CDR3 reads CASSQGQGTSPLHF. The CDR3 DNA follows: TGTGCCAGCAGCCAAGGACAGGGGACTTCACCCCTCCACTTT.

In this sample, this clonotype turned up many times. The CDR3 protein is CASSLTGSGDAGELFF. CDR3 bases: TGTGCCAGCAGCTTAACGGGGAGCGGGGATGCCGGGGAGCTGTTTTTT. The chain carries TRBV7-3 and TRBJ2-2, with TRBD2 identical over 7 bases. The J segment lost 6 bases and the V segment lost 0 bases, leaving 7 bases of the junction unmatched. The germline gives CDR1 SGHTA, CDR2 FQGTGA. The CDR3 covers 16 residues.

The chain employs TRBV10-1 and TRBJ2-7; 8 bases are a match to TRBD1. CDR3 size: 15 residues. The V and J ends lost 0 bases and 7 bases, in that order; junction bases with no gene match: 8. Germline CDR1 WNHNN, CDR2 SYGVQD (reference sequence). The CDR3 region has the DNA TGCGCCAGCAGTGAGTCCAGGACAGGGAAATCGGAGCAGTACTTC. This translates into CASSESRTGKSEQYF.

The table lists this clonotype with many counts. This chain joins TRBV5-6 and TRBJ2-3, with no clear D. Per germline, CDR1 SGHDT and CDR2 YYEEEE. CDR3 length: 14 amino acids. Trimming removed 4 bases from V and 4 bases from J, with 13 bases in between. CDR3 protein: CASSPGGFPDTQYF. CDR3 nucleotides: TGTGCCAGCAGCCCGGGCGGATTTCCAGATACGCAGTATTTT.